The 22 T cell receptor beta chains presented below share a single source sample, sequenced in a study of T cell repertoires in cytomegalovirus infection. TCRdb reprocessed the reads with MiXCR, giving one entry per CDR3 protein. The profile shows about 530,000 distinct CDR3 sequences, more than 25% of them singletons. The sequencing sample was made of PBMCs. Receptors originate from a human donor in good health (CMV status not recorded). Some clones in this sample may be carry-over from other donors' samples.

This clonotype has only a few counts. The chain couples TRBV7-8 to TRBJ2-1, with 9 nucleotides matching TRBD2. The CDR3 has 17 amino acids. Germline CDR1 is SGHVS and CDR2 is FQNEAQ. V shed 5 bases, J shed 7 bases, and the junction held 15 bases outside the gene matches. The CDR3 sequence: CASSPRPIAGEENEQFF. CDR3 sequence (DNA): TGTGCCAGCAGCCCTCGCCCTATAGCGGGAGAAGAGAATGAGCAGTTCTTC. Complete variable domain (other parts from reference TRBV7-8 and TRBJ2-1): GAGVSQSPRYKVAKRGQDVALRCDPISGHVSLFWYQQALGQGPEFLTYFQNEAQLDKSGLPSDRFFAERPEGSVSTLKIQRTQQEDSAVYLCASSPRPIAGEENEQFFGPGTRLTVL.

The chain links TRBV6-5 to TRBJ2-1; no clear D gene. Germline values: CDR1 MNHEY, CDR2 SVGAGI. Trimming cost V 0 bases and J 4 bases, with 7 bases left between them. The CDR3 is made up of 14 amino acids. CDR3: CASSYSVGYNEQFF. CDR3 DNA: TGTGCCAGCAGTTACTCCGTCGGATACAATGAGCAGTTCTTC.

V and J are TRBV5-1 and TRBJ2-5; 9 positions agree with TRBD2. Unmatched junction bases numbered 4, after V lost 1 base and J lost 3 bases. This CDR3 region has 15 residues. Germline-derived CDR1 and CDR2 are SGHRS and YFSETQ. The CDR3 DNA reads TGCGCCAGCAGCTTGTGGTCTAGCGGGAAAGAGACCCAGTACTTC. It translates to CASSLWSSGKETQYF.

This rearrangement joins TRBV28 to TRBJ2-7; a possible D gene is TRBD2 (5 bases). This CDR3 is built from 13 residues. V was trimmed by 7 bases and J by 5 bases, leaving 15 bases between them. Per the germline V gene, CDR1 is MDHEN and CDR2 is SYDVKM. CDR3 in DNA: TGTGCCAGCACCCCTAACCGGGGAGACGAGCAGTACTTC. It codes for CASTPNRGDEQYF.

This clonotype was counted a few times. The chain has TRBV18 and TRBJ2-1; TRBD1 matches at 11 bases. Losses at the gene ends were 5 bases for V and 7 bases for J; bases not matched to a gene: 10. This CDR3 is built from 16 residues. Germline-derived CDR1 and CDR2 are KGHSH and LQKENI. The DNA for the CDR3 is TGTGCCAGCTCATCAGTCCCGGGACAGGGGGGGAATGAGCAGTTCTTC. Protein product: CASSSVPGQGGNEQFF.

The chain is built from TRBV6-6 and TRBJ2-4, with TRBD2 matching over 8 bases. V shed 5 bases and J 9 bases; nucleotides not matched to a gene: 3. The CDR3 loop spans 12 amino acids. Germline V CDR1 and CDR2: MNHNY, SVGAGI (reference sequence). The CDR3 sequence is CASSAGLVIQYF. The CDR3 nucleotides are TGTGCCAGCAGTGCGGGACTAGTCATTCAGTACTTC.

This clonotype was observed many times. The V call is TRBV7-2, the J call TRBJ2-7, with 7 bases fitting TRBD2. Germline V CDR1 and CDR2: SGHTA, FQGNSA. This CDR3 is built from 13 residues. V dropped 4 bases and J dropped 1; count of bases not matched to a gene: 1. Here the CDR3 reads CASSWGLSYEQYF. As DNA, the CDR3 is TGTGCCAGCAGCTGGGGACTATCCTACGAGCAGTACTTC.

A remark on this clonotype: One junction end does not reproduce the germline sequence, and a read error may be involved. This sequence joins TRBV4-1 and TRBJ2-7; 7 bases are shared with TRBD1. Germline values: CDR1 MGHRA, CDR2 YSYEKL. This CDR3 contains 15 residues. CDR3 DNA sequence: TGTGCCAGCAGCCCGCACCGGGACAGATCATCCGAGCAGTACTTC. The encoded protein is CASSPHRDRSSEQYF.

This chain links TRBV20-1 with TRBJ1-1; a possible D gene is TRBD1 (5 bases). This CDR3 has 13 residues. V lost 6 bases to trimming and J lost 5 bases, with 16 bases between them. From germline, CDR1 is DFQATT and CDR2 SNEGSKA (reference sequence). CDR3 amino acids: CSAPRQGGTEAFF. The CDR3 DNA follows: TGCAGTGCCCCCCGGCAGGGAGGGACTGAAGCTTTCTTT.

This clonotype has more than one count but fewer than ten. CDR3 sequence reads: CASSELPGSLTPLHF. DNA for the CDR3: TGTGCCAGCAGTGAATTACCAGGGAGTTTGACACCCCTCCACTTT. The J gene is TRBJ1-6, the V gene TRBV2; tentative D call: TRBD1 (5 bases). V lost 2 bases and J 11 bases, leaving 16 bases between the germline ends. The CDR3 has 15 residues. Germline V gives CDR1 SNHLY, CDR2 FYNNEI.

This rearrangement joins TRBV19 to TRBJ1-1; D gene ambiguous. V was clipped by 7 bases and J by 0 bases, with 12 bases between them. CDR1 LNHDA and CDR2 SQIVND come from the germline V gene (reference sequence). The CDR3 sequence is 14 residues long. CDR3 in amino acids: CASNPARMNTEAFF. CDR3 coding DNA: TGTGCCAGTAATCCCGCCAGGATGAACACTGAAGCTTTCTTT.

This rearrangement joins TRBV27 to TRBJ1-6; D perhaps matches TRBD1 (5 bases). This CDR3 contains 12 residues. The V end was cut by 2 bases, the J end by 10 bases, with 6 bases between. CDR1 and CDR2 from the germline V gene are MNHEY and SMNVEV (reference sequence). CDR3 sequence: CASSLRGSPLHF. The CDR3 DNA follows: TGTGCCAGCAGTTTAAGGGGATCACCCCTCCACTTT.

This clonotype was observed a single time. V usage is TRBV6-5 and J usage is TRBJ2-1; possible D gene TRBD2, 6 bases. The V and J ends lost 8 bases and 4 bases respectively, with 15 bases between them. The CDR3 runs 14 residues. Germline V gene data show CDR1 as MNHEY and CDR2 as SVGAGI. The CDR3 is CASPGGWGYNEQFF. In DNA, the CDR3 is TGTGCCAGCCCCGGGGGTTGGGGGTACAATGAGCAGTTCTTC.

The rearrangement uses TRBV20-1 and TRBJ2-7; D may be TRBD2 (5 bases). Germline V gives CDR1 DFQATT, CDR2 SNEGSKA (reference sequence). CDR3 length: 14 residues. Deletions cut 3 bases from V and 3 bases from J, with 15 bases between. CDR3 in amino acids: CSARSGRNFYEQYF. DNA of the CDR3: TGCAGTGCTAGGAGCGGCCGGAACTTCTACGAGCAGTACTTC.

The chain combines TRBV6-2 or TRBV6-3 with TRBJ1-2; no firm D call. V was trimmed by 2 bases and J by 3 bases, leaving 10 bases between them. The germline V gene encodes CDR1 MNHEY and CDR2 SVGEGT. CDR3 length: 14 residues. The CDR3 DNA reads as TGTGCCAGCAGTTACGCGGTGGAATACTATGGCTACACCTTC. Translation gives CASSYAVEYYGYTF.

This chain connects TRBV4-1 to TRBJ2-5; 9 bases map to TRBD2. The CDR3 spans 18 residues. The V and J ends lost 2 bases and 3 bases, in that order; junction bases with no gene match: 13. Germline V gene lookup returns CDR1 MGHRA and CDR2 YSYEKL. CDR3 region: CASSQSGDDKREEETQYF. The DNA for the CDR3 is TGCGCCAGCAGCCAAAGCGGGGATGACAAGCGGGAGGAAGAGACCCAGTACTTC.

The chain is built from TRBV7-9 and TRBJ2-5; D is unclear. The CDR3 runs to 15 residues. CDR1 and CDR2 from the germline V gene are SEHNR and FQNEAQ (reference sequence). Trimming shortened V by 7 bases and J by 1 base, and 16 bases separated the two germline ends. The CDR3 coding sequence is TGTGCCAGCACCCGAGGTGGCAGGCTCCAAGAGACCCAGTACTTC. It yields the protein CASTRGGRLQETQYF.

The J gene is TRBJ2-3, the V gene TRBV11-2, with a weak D call TRBD2 (5 bases). Germline V gene sequence: CDR1 SGHAT, CDR2 FQNNGV. This CDR3 has 13 residues. The V end lost 0 bases, the J end lost 7 bases, and 8 bases lay between the germline ends. For the CDR3, the DNA is TGTGCCAGCAGCTTAGAAAGGACTTATACGCAGTATTTT. This translates into CASSLERTYTQYF.

The V and J genes are TRBV6-5 and TRBJ2-2; no definite D call. With 7 bases removed from V and 6 bases from J, the gap between germline ends came to 12 bases. The V gene's germline CDR1 is MNHEY and CDR2 SVGAGI. The CDR3 loop spans 13 amino acids. The CDR3 DNA follows: TGTGCCAGCACCCCATCCCGGTCCGGGGAGCTGTTTTTT. Translation gives CASTPSRSGELFF.

The V gene is TRBV20-1, the J gene TRBJ1-4; maybe TRBD1 (6 bases). The CDR3 is made up of 15 amino acids. Trimming shortened V by 3 bases and J by 6 bases, and 17 bases separated the two germline ends. Germline values: CDR1 DFQATT, CDR2 SNEGSKA (reference sequence). The CDR3 coding sequence is TGCAGTGCTAGGGCAACAGGGTCGGGATATGAAAAACTGTTTTTT. This sequence encodes CSARATGSGYEKLFF.

This clonotype was recorded a few times. V is TRBV12-3 or TRBV12-4 and J is TRBJ2-3; possibly TRBD1 for D (5 bases). The CDR3 spans 13 residues. The V end was cut by 10 bases, the J end by 3 bases, with 14 bases between. The CDR3 DNA follows: TGTGCCACTCTCAGGGATACAACAGATACGCAGTATTTT. This translates into CATLRDTTDTQYF.

The chain uses TRBV6-2 or TRBV6-3 and TRBJ2-4; 7 bases match TRBD2. Trimming at V came to 4 bases and at J to 0 bases, leaving 6 bases not matched to a gene. The CDR3 has 16 residues. In germline, CDR1 is MNHEY, CDR2 SVGEGT. CDR3 amino acids: CASSFREEKAKNIQYF. The CDR3 DNA sequence: TGTGCCAGCAGTTTCCGGGAGGAGAAAGCCAAAAACATTCAGTACTTC.